This T cell receptor (beta chain) was sequenced for a study of human T cells and chemical hapten exposure. Time point specified: pre-sensitization, week 0. Treatment here: therapeutic diphenylcyclopropenone sensitization with weekly scalp DPC. This CDR3 is built from 11 residues. Germline CDR1 reads MNHEY; CDR2 reads SVGAGI. Trimming left V 2 bases short and J 12 bases short, with 10 bases between. TCRdb reprocessed the RACE reads via MiXCR and lists one record per CDR3 protein. The sample includes about 180,000 distinct CDR3 sequences, 25% to 30% of them seen just once. J is TRBJ1-1 and V is TRBV6-5; D gene unclear. Sequenced here: whole blood, sampled in connection with sensitization to the hapten diphenylcyclopropenone (DPC). The clonotype comes from a woman under 40 with alopecia areata. Some clones in this sample may be carry-over from other donors' samples. The CDR3 reads CASSYGFVTFF. The CDR3 nucleotides read TGTGCCAGCAGTTACGGCTTCGTGACTTTCTTT.